Following are 2 T cell receptor beta chains from one sample sequenced in a study of T cell repertoires in cytomegalovirus infection. One entry per CDR3 protein results from TCRdb running MiXCR on the reads. Of about 400,000 distinct CDR3 sequences listed, 15% to 20% are singletons. The source material was PBMCs. Receptor source: a human donor in good health (CMV status not recorded). Some clones in this sample may be carry-over from other donors' samples.

This clonotype came up a few times. V gene TRBV10-3 combines with J gene TRBJ2-7; tentatively, D is TRBD2 (5 bases). Trimming shortened V by 3 bases and J by 2 bases, and 14 bases separated the two germline ends. CDR1 is ENHRY, CDR2 SYGVKD, per germline. This CDR3 is 15 amino acids long. CDR3 sequence reads: CAISDNIARTYEQYF. As DNA, the CDR3 is TGTGCCATCAGTGACAATATAGCGCGAACCTACGAGCAGTACTTC.

The V gene is TRBV7-6, the J gene TRBJ2-1; D unclear. V was shortened by 4 bases and J by 0 bases, with 13 bases between the two germline ends. The length of the CDR3 is 16 residues. Germline-derived CDR1 and CDR2 are SGHVS and FNYEAQ. The CDR3 protein is CASSSRAVSSYNEQFF. The CDR3 DNA reads as TGTGCCAGCAGCTCCCGGGCGGTGAGCTCCTACAATGAGCAGTTCTTC.